Listed here are 28 T cell receptor beta chains from one sample, sequenced in a study of T cells after yellow fever vaccination. From the 5' RACE reads, TCRdb called clonotypes with MiXCR, one entry per CDR3 protein. The sample gives around 230,000 distinct CDR3 sequences, approximately 6.3% of which show up once; 1% to 1.2% is in the top ten. The input for sequencing was CD4+ T cells sorted from PBMCs, taken on the day of the yellow fever booster vaccination. Receptors were obtained from a man between 25 and 39 years old who received the YFV17D yellow fever vaccine.

This chain joins TRBV7-3 and TRBJ1-1; D gene unclear. The V gene's germline CDR1 is SGHTA and CDR2 FQGTGA. Trimming removed 1 base from V and 1 base from J, with 13 bases in between. The CDR3 spans 16 residues. CDR3 sequence: CASSLSTSAENTEAFF. CDR3 DNA sequence: TGTGCCAGCAGCTTAAGTACATCTGCCGAGAACACTGAAGCTTTCTTT.

This clonotype was seen a handful of times. The chain recombines TRBV7-2 with TRBJ2-5, with D perhaps TRBD2 (5 bases). V was pared by 5 bases and J by 6 bases, with 16 bases between. This CDR3 comprises 14 residues. From germline, CDR1 is SGHTA and CDR2 FQGNSA. This CDR3 is CASSLGTGLKTQYF. As DNA, the CDR3 is TGTGCCAGCAGCCTGGGAACGGGATTGAAGACCCAGTACTTC. The variable domain in full, completed from reference TRBV7-2 and TRBJ2-5, reads GAGVSQSPSNKVTEKGKDVELRCDPISGHTALYWYRQSLGQGLEFLIYFQGNSAPDKSGLPSDRFSAERTGGSVSTLTIQRTQQEDSAVYLCASSLGTGLKTQYFGPGTRLLVL.

This clonotype was counted at least ten times. The V and J genes are TRBV5-1 and TRBJ2-2; D remains ambiguous. Trimming shortened V by 1 base and J by 3 bases, and 10 bases separated the two germline ends. The CDR3 spans 15 residues. Germline V lookup: CDR1 SGHRS, CDR2 YFSETQ. The CDR3 is CASSLSASDTGELFF. The CDR3 nucleotides are TGCGCCAGCAGCTTGTCAGCAAGCGACACCGGGGAGCTGTTTTTT.

Only a few counts were recorded for this clonotype. The J gene is TRBJ2-2, the V gene TRBV5-1, with TRBD1 matching 7 bases. CDR3 size: 15 residues. Germline V CDR1 and CDR2: SGHRS, YFSETQ. V lost 4 bases to trimming and J lost 2 bases; unmatched junction nucleotides: 5. The DNA for the CDR3 is TGCGCCAGCAGCGTAGGGACAGCCAACACCGGGGAGCTGTTTTTT. This codes for CASSVGTANTGELFF.

This clonotype has ten or more counts. J is TRBJ2-3 and V is TRBV28, with TRBD2 identical over 7 bases. The CDR3 sequence is 18 residues long. V gave up 6 bases and J gave up 1 base; unmatched junction bases: 16. Germline V gives CDR1 MDHEN, CDR2 SYDVKM. CDR3 coding DNA: TGTGCCAGCAGCCTAGGGGAGGGTATTCGGCGTGGCACAGATACGCAGTATTTT. Its translation: CASSLGEGIRRGTDTQYF.

This clonotype was counted only a few times. The rearrangement links TRBV19 to TRBJ2-7; tentatively, D is TRBD1 or TRBD2 (5 bases each). Germline assignment: CDR1 LNHDA and CDR2 SQIVND (reference sequence). V lost 9 bases, J lost 3 bases, and 15 bases lay in between. CDR3 length: 13 residues. The CDR3 here is CASSGTGIYEQYF. CDR3 in DNA: TGTGCCAGCTCCGGGACGGGTATCTACGAGCAGTACTTC.

The CDR3 sequence is CASSERASGRKDEQFF. DNA of the CDR3: TGTGCCAGCAGCGAACGGGCTAGCGGGAGGAAGGATGAGCAGTTCTTC. The chain joins TRBV6-2 or TRBV6-3 to TRBJ2-1, with 11 bases identical to TRBD2. This CDR3 spans 16 amino acids. Germline CDR1 MNHEY, CDR2 SVGEGT. V was pared by 6 bases and J by 8 bases, with 12 bases of the junction left unmatched.

This clonotype was counted only a few times. This sequence joins TRBV12-3 or TRBV12-4 and TRBJ1-6; D is ambiguous. The length of the CDR3 is 14 residues. Trimming took off 7 bases at V and 6 bases at J, with 13 bases between the two ends. The CDR3 DNA sequence: TGTGCCAGCAACTTGGACGGGAGTAATTCACCCCTCCACTTT. This translates into CASNLDGSNSPLHF.

The chain couples TRBV9 to TRBJ2-1; a possible D gene is TRBD1 (7 bases). The V gene's germline CDR1 is SGDLS and CDR2 YYNGEE. Trimming stripped 4 bases from V and 6 bases from J, with 14 bases between. The CDR3 contains 14 residues. CDR3 residues: CASSPGGTLNEQFF. CDR3 DNA: TGTGCCAGCAGCCCAGGGGGGACCCTCAATGAGCAGTTCTTC.

As for this clonotype: This sequence may be a read error, since a much larger clone differs from it by one base. V usage is TRBV6-1 and J usage is TRBJ2-2; no firm D call. The germline V gene has CDR1 MNHNS and CDR2 SASEGT. The V gene lost 6 bases and the J gene lost 2 bases, with 10 bases spanning the gap. The CDR3 sequence is 14 residues long. CDR3 sequence reads: CASRRDCNTGELFF. The CDR3 coding sequence is TGTGCCAGCAGGCGAGACTGTAACACCGGGGAGCTGTTTTTT.

The sample holds a few counts of this clonotype. DNA for the CDR3: TGTGCCAGCAAACAAAACAGGGTTCTAGGGGACATTCAGTACTTC. This translates into CASKQNRVLGDIQYF. The chain employs TRBV2 and TRBJ2-4; tentative D call: TRBD1 (6 bases). V lost 7 bases, J lost 8 bases, and 21 bases lay in between. The CDR3 covers 15 residues. CDR1 and CDR2 (germline): SNHLY, FYNNEI.

This chain joins TRBV20-1 and TRBJ2-1; D possibly corresponds to TRBD2 (6 bases). The CDR3 covers 14 residues. In germline, CDR1 is DFQATT, CDR2 SNEGSKA (reference sequence). With 4 bases removed from V and 0 bases from J, the gap between germline ends came to 10 bases. CDR3 region: CSAKAGSSYNEQFF. The CDR3 DNA reads TGCAGTGCTAAGGCGGGGAGCTCCTACAATGAGCAGTTCTTC.

V usage is TRBV27 and J usage is TRBJ1-2; D is perhaps TRBD1 (5 bases). The CDR3 covers 13 residues. Trimming took off 5 bases at V and 10 bases at J, with 17 bases between the two ends. Germline CDR1 MNHEY, CDR2 SMNVEV (reference sequence). CDR3 sequence reads: CASSPLKTAFYTF. The CDR3 nucleotides are TGTGCCAGCAGTCCCCTAAAGACAGCTTTCTACACCTTC.

The chain uses TRBV4-1 and TRBJ2-1; D tentatively fits TRBD1 or TRBD2 (5 bases each). The CDR3 covers 16 residues. CDR1 is MGHRA, CDR2 YSYEKL, per germline. V was pared by 0 bases and J by 10 bases, with 19 bases between. The CDR3: CASSQESGSRGDEQFF. Written as DNA, the CDR3 is TGCGCCAGCAGCCAAGAGTCGGGGAGTAGGGGTGACGAGCAGTTCTTC.

This clonotype was counted many times. The V and J genes are TRBV5-4 and TRBJ2-3; perhaps D is TRBD1 or TRBD2 (5 bases each). V lost 4 bases and J lost 6, with 15 bases in between. CDR1 and CDR2 (germline): SGHNT, YYREEE (reference sequence). CDR3 length equals 14 residues. The CDR3 coding sequence is TGTGCCAGCAGCGGGGGACCTGGGATGGATACGCAGTATTTT. It encodes CASSGGPGMDTQYF. Based on the CDR3 plus reference TRBV5-4 and TRBJ2-3, the full variable domain is ETGVTQSPTHLIKTRGQQVTLRCSSQSGHNTVSWYQQALGQGPQFIFQYYREEENGRGNFPPRFSGLQFPNYSSELNVNALELDDSALYLCASSGGPGMDTQYFGPGTRLTVL.

The table lists this clonotype with a few counts. This chain uses TRBV3-1 with TRBJ2-2; D may correspond to TRBD1 or TRBD2 (5 bases each). The CDR3 sequence is 16 residues long. The germline V gene encodes CDR1 LGHDT and CDR2 YNNKEL (reference sequence). V lost 4 bases and J lost 5, with 17 bases in between. CDR3 sequence (DNA): TGTGCCAGCAGCCCGGGACGGCCTGTTCAGACCGGGGAGCTGTTTTTT. It yields the protein CASSPGRPVQTGELFF. Full variable domain (missing parts from reference TRBV3-1 and TRBJ2-2): DTAVSQTPKYLVTQMGNDKSIKCEQNLGHDTMYWYKQDSKKFLKIMFSYNNKELIINETVPNRFSPKSPDKAHLNLHINSLELGDSAVYFCASSPGRPVQTGELFFGEGSRLTVL.

This clonotype came up many times. The chain couples TRBV28 to TRBJ2-7; tentatively, D is TRBD1 (6 bases). Germline loops: CDR1 MDHEN, CDR2 SYDVKM. CDR3 length: 14 amino acids. Trimming shortened V by 6 bases and J by 7 bases, and 19 bases separated the two germline ends. This CDR3 is CASSSGQGTDEQYF. In nucleotides, the CDR3 is TGTGCCAGCAGCTCAGGGCAGGGGACGGATGAGCAGTACTTC.

This clonotype showed up just a few times. The gene calls are TRBV5-1 and TRBJ1-1; the D gene is possibly TRBD1 (5 bases). Germline CDR1 SGHRS, CDR2 YFSETQ. The CDR3 length is 17 residues. V shed 1 base and J shed 1 base, with 17 bases lying between them. The DNA of the CDR3 is TGCGCCAGCAGCTTGAGGGGCCTGGGACCTGGGAACACTGAAGCTTTCTTT. The encoded protein is CASSLRGLGPGNTEAFF.

This clonotype showed up many times. The chain carries TRBV24-1 and TRBJ2-3, with 11 bases fitting TRBD2. From germline, CDR1 is KGHDR and CDR2 SFDVKD. The V gene end was trimmed by 2 bases and the J gene end by 2 bases; junction bases not matched to a gene: 5. The CDR3 runs 17 residues. The CDR3 region has the DNA TGTGCCACCAGTGATTCTCCTAGCGGGAGGCCCACAGATACGCAGTATTTT. Amino acid sequence: CATSDSPSGRPTDTQYF.

This clonotype has a count of ten or more. This chain connects TRBV10-3 to TRBJ2-7, with D uncertain. Trimming shortened V by 6 bases and J by 7 bases, and 19 bases separated the two germline ends. The CDR3 is 14 amino acids. CDR1 and CDR2 from the germline V gene are ENHRY and SYGVKD. CDR3 sequence: CAIRPVPPSGEQYF. CDR3 in DNA: TGTGCCATCAGACCTGTCCCCCCCAGTGGGGAGCAGTACTTC.

V usage is TRBV14 and J usage is TRBJ2-1; D is undetermined. Germline CDR1 SGHDN, CDR2 FVKESK. The CDR3 length is 11 residues. The ends were cut back, 0 bases at V and 9 bases at J, with 3 bases in the middle. The CDR3 DNA reads as TGTGCCAGCAGCCAAGAGGGTGAGCAGTTCTTC. It codes for CASSQEGEQFF.

The rearrangement links TRBV4-3 to TRBJ2-3, with D unresolved. Germline CDR1 LGHNA, CDR2 YSLEER. V dropped 2 bases and J dropped 6 bases, with 9 bases sitting between them. CDR3 length: 13 amino acids. In DNA, the CDR3 is TGCGCCAGCAGCCAAACCCCGGGCGATACGCAGTATTTT. Amino acids: CASSQTPGDTQYF.

In this sample, this clonotype turned up a few times. The rearrangement links TRBV29-1 to TRBJ2-5; a weak D match, TRBD1 (5 bases). The CDR3 is 12 residues long. Trimming stripped 6 bases from V and 5 bases from J, with 13 bases between. CDR1 and CDR2 (germline): SQVTM, ANQGSEA. CDR3 protein: CSVLGRRETQYF. CDR3 coding DNA: TGCAGCGTCCTGGGGCGCAGGGAGACCCAGTACTTC.

This sequence joins TRBV20-1 and TRBJ2-1; TRBD2 agrees at 11 bases. The CDR3 loop spans 15 amino acids. Germline V gives CDR1 DFQATT, CDR2 SNEGSKA (reference sequence). With V trimmed by 1 base and J by 3 bases, 2 bases remained unmatched. CDR3 in amino acids: CSARAGLAVYNEQFF. As DNA, the CDR3 is TGCAGTGCTAGAGCGGGACTAGCGGTCTACAATGAGCAGTTCTTC.

Points on this clonotype: A much bigger clone sits one base away, suggesting this may be a read error. The CDR3 protein is CASSFELGTDTQHF. The DNA for the CDR3 is TGTGCCAGCAGCTTCGAACTAGGCACAGATACGCAGCATTTT. The chain combines TRBV7-9 with TRBJ2-3; D is undetermined. The DNA end lines up better with TRBJ1-5; the J call may be wrong. This CDR3 region has 14 residues. Per the germline V gene, CDR1 is SEHNR and CDR2 is FQNEAQ (reference sequence).

Remarks on this clonotype: No conserved phenylalanine or tryptophan ends this CDR3, so it is likely a read error. The chain recombines TRBV25-1 with TRBJ2-7; unclear D gene. The CDR3 runs to 12 residues. CDR1 MGHDK and CDR2 SYGVNS come from the germline V gene. The CDR3 DNA reads as TGTGCCAGCATTGAATTGTGGGGCGAGCAGTACCTC. Protein sequence: CASIELWGEQYL.

This clonotype was seen a few times. The J gene is TRBJ2-3, the V gene TRBV20-1, with no clear D. The germline gives CDR1 DFQATT, CDR2 SNEGSKA (reference sequence). This CDR3 has 9 amino acids. Trimming shortened V by 5 bases and J by 7 bases, and 4 bases separated the two germline ends. The CDR3 DNA reads TGCAGTGCTGGGTATACGCAGTATTTT. Translating it yields CSAGYTQYF.

This clonotype was observed a few times. The genes are TRBV7-2 and TRBJ2-1; 9 positions match TRBD2. With V trimmed by 5 bases and J by 2 bases, 7 bases remained unmatched. This CDR3 has 16 amino acids. Germline V lookup: CDR1 SGHTA, CDR2 FQGNSA. CDR3 in DNA: TGTGCCAGCAGCCGACTAGCGGAGTACACCTACAATGAGCAGTTCTTC. Its protein is CASSRLAEYTYNEQFF.